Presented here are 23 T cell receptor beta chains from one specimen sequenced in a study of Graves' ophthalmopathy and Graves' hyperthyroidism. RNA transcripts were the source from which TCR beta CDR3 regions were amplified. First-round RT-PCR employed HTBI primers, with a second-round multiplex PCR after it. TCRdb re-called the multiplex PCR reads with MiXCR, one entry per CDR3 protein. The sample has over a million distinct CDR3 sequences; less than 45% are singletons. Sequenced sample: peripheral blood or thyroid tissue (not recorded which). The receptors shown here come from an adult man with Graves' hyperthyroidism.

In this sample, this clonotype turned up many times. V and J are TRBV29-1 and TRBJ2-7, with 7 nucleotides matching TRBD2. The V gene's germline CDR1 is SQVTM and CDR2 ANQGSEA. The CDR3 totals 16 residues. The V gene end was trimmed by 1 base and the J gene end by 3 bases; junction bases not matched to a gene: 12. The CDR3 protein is CSVEGWKGGKGYEQYF. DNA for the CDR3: TGCAGCGTTGAAGGGTGGAAGGGAGGGAAAGGCTACGAGCAGTACTTC.

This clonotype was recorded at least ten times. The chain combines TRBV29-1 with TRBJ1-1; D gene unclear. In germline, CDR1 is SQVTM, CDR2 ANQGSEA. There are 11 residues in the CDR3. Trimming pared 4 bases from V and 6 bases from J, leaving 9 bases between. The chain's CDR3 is CSVGDWAEAFF. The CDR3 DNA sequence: TGCAGCGTTGGAGATTGGGCTGAAGCTTTCTTT.

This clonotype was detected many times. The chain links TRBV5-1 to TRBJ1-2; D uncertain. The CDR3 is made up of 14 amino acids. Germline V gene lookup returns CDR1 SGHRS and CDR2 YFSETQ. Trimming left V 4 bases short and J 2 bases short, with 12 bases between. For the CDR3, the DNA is TGCGCCAGCAGCATCGACACGAGGAACTATGGCTACACCTTC. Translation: CASSIDTRNYGYTF.

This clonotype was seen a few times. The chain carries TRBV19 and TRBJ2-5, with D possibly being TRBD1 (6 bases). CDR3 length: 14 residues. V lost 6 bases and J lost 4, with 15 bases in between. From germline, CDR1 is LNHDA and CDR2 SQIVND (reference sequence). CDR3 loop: CASSRGTSTETQYF. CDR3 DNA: TGTGCCAGTAGCCGAGGGACATCGACAGAGACCCAGTACTTC.

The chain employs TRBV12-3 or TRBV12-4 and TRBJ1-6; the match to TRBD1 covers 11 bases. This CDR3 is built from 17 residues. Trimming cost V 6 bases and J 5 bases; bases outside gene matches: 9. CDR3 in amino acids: CASRTLPGQGDNSPLHF. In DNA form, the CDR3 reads TGTGCCAGCAGAACACTTCCGGGACAGGGGGATAATTCACCCCTCCACTTT.

This CDR3 is CASSGLADSPMEQYF. For the CDR3, the DNA is TGCGCCAGCAGTGGACTAGCGGACAGTCCTATGGAGCAGTACTTC. The gene calls are TRBV10-2 and TRBJ2-7; 9 positions agree with TRBD2. V was pared by 4 bases and J by 7 bases, with 11 bases of the junction left unmatched. The germline V gene has CDR1 WSHSY and CDR2 SAAADI. The CDR3 totals 15 residues.

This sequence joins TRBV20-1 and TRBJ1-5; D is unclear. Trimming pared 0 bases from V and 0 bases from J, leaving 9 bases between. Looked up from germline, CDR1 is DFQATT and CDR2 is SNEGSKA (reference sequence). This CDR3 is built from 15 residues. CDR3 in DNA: TGCAGTGCTAGAGATCTGCAGTATAGCAATCAGCCCCAGCATTTT. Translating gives CSARDLQYSNQPQHF.

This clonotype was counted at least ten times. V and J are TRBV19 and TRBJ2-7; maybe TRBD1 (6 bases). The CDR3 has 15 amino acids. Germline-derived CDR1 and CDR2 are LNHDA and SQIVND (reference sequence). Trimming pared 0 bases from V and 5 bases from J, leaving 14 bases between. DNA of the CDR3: TGTGCCAGTAGTATAGACAGGGGTGGTGTGGACGAGCAGTACTTC. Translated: CASSIDRGGVDEQYF.

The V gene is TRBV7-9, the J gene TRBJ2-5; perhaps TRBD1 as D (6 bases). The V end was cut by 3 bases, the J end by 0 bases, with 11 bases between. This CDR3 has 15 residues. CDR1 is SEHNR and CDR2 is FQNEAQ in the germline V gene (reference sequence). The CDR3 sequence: CASSLGDKYQETQYF. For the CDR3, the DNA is TGTGCCAGCAGCTTGGGGGACAAGTACCAAGAGACCCAGTACTTC.

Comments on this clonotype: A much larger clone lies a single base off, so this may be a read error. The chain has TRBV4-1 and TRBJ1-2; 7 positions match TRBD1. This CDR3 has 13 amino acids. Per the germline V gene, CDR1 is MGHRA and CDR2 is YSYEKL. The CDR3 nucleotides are TGCGACAGCAGCCAAGAAGACAGGGTTGGTTACACCTTC. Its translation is CDSSQEDRVGYTF.

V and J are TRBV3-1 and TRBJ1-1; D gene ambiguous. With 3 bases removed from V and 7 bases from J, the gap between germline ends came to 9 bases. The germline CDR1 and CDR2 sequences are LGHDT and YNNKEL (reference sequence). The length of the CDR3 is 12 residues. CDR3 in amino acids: CASSHDSGEAFF. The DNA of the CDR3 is TGTGCCAGCAGCCACGACTCGGGTGAAGCTTTCTTT.

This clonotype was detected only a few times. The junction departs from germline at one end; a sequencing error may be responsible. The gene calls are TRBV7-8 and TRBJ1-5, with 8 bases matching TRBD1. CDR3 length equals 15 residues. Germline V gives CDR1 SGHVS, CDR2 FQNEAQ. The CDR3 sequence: CASSQGQGRNQPQHF. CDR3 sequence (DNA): TGCGCCAGCAGCCAAGGACAGGGAAGAAATCAGCCCCAGCATTTT.

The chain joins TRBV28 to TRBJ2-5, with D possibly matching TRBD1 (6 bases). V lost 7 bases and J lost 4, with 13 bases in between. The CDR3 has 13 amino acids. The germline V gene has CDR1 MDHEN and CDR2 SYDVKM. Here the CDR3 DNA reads TGTGCCAGCATCCTTACAGGGACAGAGACCCAGTACTTC. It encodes CASILTGTETQYF.

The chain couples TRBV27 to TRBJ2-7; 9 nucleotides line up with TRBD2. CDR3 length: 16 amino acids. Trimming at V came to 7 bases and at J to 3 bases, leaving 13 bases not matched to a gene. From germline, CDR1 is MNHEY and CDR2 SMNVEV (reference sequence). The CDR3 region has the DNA TGTGCCAGCACAAAAAGTTCGGCGGGGGGGATCTACGAGCAGTACTTC. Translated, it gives CASTKSSAGGIYEQYF.

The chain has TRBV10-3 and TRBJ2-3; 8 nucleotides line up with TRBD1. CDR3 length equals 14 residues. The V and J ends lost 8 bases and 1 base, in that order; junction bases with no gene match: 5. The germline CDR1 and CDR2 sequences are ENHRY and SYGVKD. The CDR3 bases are TGTGCCATCTGGGACAGGATAGGCACAGATACGCAGTATTTT. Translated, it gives CAIWDRIGTDTQYF.

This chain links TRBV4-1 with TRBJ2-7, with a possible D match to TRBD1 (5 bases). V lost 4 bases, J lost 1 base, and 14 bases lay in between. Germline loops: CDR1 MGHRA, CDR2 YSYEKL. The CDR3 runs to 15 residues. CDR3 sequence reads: CASSRGSDSSYEQYF. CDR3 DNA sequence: TGCGCCAGCAGCCGAGGATCCGACAGTTCCTACGAGCAGTACTTC.

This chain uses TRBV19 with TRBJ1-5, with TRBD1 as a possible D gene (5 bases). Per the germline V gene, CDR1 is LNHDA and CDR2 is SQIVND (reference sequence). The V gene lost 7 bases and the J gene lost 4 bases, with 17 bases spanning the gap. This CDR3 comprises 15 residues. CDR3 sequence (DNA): TGTGCCAGTACCACGGACGGGGGTGGGAATCAGCCCCAGCATTTT. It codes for CASTTDGGGNQPQHF.

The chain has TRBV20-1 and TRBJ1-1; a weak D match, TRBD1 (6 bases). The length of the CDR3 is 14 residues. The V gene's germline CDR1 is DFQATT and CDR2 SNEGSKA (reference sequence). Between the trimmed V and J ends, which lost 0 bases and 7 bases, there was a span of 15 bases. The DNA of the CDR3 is TGCAGTGCTAGAGATCAGGGGCGGTCTAATGAAGCTTTCTTT. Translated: CSARDQGRSNEAFF.

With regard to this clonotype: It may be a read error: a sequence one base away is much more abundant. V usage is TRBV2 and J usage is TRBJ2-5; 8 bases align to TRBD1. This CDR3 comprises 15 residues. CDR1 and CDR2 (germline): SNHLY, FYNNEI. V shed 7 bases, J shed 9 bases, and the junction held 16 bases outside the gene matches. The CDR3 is CASTTNDRGGEAQYF. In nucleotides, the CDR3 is TGTGCCAGCACTACTAACGACAGGGGTGGGGAGGCCCAGTACTTC.

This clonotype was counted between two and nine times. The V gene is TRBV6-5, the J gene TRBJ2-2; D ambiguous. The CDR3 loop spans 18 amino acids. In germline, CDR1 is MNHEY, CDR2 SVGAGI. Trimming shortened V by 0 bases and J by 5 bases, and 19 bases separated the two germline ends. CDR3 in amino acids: CASSYSNTAAVFTGELFF. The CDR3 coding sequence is TGTGCCAGCAGTTACTCGAACACAGCCGCCGTATTTACCGGGGAGCTGTTTTTT.

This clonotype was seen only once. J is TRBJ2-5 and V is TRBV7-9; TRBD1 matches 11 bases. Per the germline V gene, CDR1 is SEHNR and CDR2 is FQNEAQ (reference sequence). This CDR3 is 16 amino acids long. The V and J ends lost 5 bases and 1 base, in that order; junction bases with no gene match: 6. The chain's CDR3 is CASSETGTGGQETQYF. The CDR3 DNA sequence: TGTGCCAGCAGCGAAACCGGGACAGGGGGCCAAGAGACCCAGTACTTC.

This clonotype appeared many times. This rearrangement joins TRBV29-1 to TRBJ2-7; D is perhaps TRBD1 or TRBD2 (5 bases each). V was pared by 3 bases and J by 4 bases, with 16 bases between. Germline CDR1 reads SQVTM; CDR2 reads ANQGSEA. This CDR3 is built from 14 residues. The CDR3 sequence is CSVDSGTGGYEQYF. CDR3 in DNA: TGCAGCGTTGATTCCGGGACCGGAGGATACGAGCAGTACTTC.

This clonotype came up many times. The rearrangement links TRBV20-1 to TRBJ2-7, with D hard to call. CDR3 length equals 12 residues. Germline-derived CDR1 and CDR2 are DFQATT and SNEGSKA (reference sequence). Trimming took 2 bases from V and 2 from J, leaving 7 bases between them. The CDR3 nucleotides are TGCAGTGCTAGAATGCTCACCTACGAGCAGTACTTC. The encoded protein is CSARMLTYEQYF.